These 25 T cell receptor beta chains came from one sample sequenced in a study of blood T cell repertoires in COVID-19. Method: immunoSEQ multiplex PCR; TCRdb's copy keeps in-frame clones and lacks some. Of roughly 150,000 clones in the sample, 76% were seen once. The sample taken for sequencing was peripheral blood. The receptors were gathered from a man between 60 and 75 years old with acute or convalescent COVID-19.

This sequence joins TRBV7-8 and TRBJ2-1; 7 bases align to TRBD1. This CDR3 is 14 amino acids long. With 5 bases clipped from V and 9 bases from J, the junction kept 10 bases outside the gene matches. From germline, CDR1 is SGHVS and CDR2 FQNEAQ. CDR3 protein: CASSPNSNRGEQFF. The DNA of the CDR3 is TGTGCCAGCAGCCCAAATTCTAACAGGGGTGAGCAGTTCTTC.

The chain joins TRBV5-6 to TRBJ2-7; D is possibly TRBD1 (5 bases). Trimming removed 3 bases at V and 2 bases at J, with 15 bases between. The CDR3 is 15 residues long. Germline lookup yields CDR1 SGHDT and CDR2 YYEEEE. The CDR3: CASSWGPQGAYEQYF. The CDR3 DNA is TGTGCCAGCAGCTGGGGTCCCCAAGGGGCCTACGAGCAGTACTTC.

The genes are TRBV5-8 and TRBJ2-3; a weak D match, TRBD2 (6 bases). V was shortened by 0 bases and J by 0 bases, with 11 bases between the two germline ends. The CDR3 spans 16 residues. Per the germline V gene, CDR1 is SGHTS and CDR2 is YDEGEE. The DNA of the CDR3 is TGTGCCAGCAGCTTGGGCGGGGCAAGAAGCACAGATACGCAGTATTTT. It encodes CASSLGGARSTDTQYF.

V gene TRBV6-6 combines with J gene TRBJ2-7, with D possibly matching TRBD2 (6 bases). CDR3 length equals 14 residues. CDR1 and CDR2 (germline): MNHNY, SVGAGI (reference sequence). Deletions cut 7 bases from V and 0 bases from J, with 13 bases between. The CDR3 coding sequence is TGTGCCAGCATGGAGGGGCCAGGCTCCTACGAGCAGTACTTC. As protein: CASMEGPGSYEQYF.

This clone was seen just once. This chain connects TRBV19 to TRBJ2-1; 8 positions agree with TRBD2. Looked up from germline, CDR1 is LNHDA and CDR2 is SQIVND (reference sequence). The CDR3 length is 16 residues. The ends lost 2 bases at V and 2 bases at J; junction bases unmatched: 5. The CDR3 sequence: CASSIWGGGTYNEQFF. CDR3 sequence (DNA): TGTGCCAGTAGTATATGGGGCGGGGGGACCTACAATGAGCAGTTCTTC. Filled out from reference TRBV19 and TRBJ2-1, the complete variable domain reads DGGITQSPKYLFRKEGQNVTLSCEQNLNHDAMYWYRQDPGQGLRLIYYSQIVNDFQKGDIAEGYSVSREKKESFPLTVTSAQKNPTAFYLCASSIWGGGTYNEQFFGPGTRLTVL.

V usage is TRBV3-1 (or the pseudogene TRBV3-2) and J usage is TRBJ1-2; 8 nucleotides agree with TRBD1. V gave up 6 bases and J gave up 8 bases; unmatched junction bases: 8. Germline CDR1 and CDR2: LGHDT and YNNKEL (reference sequence). This CDR3 has 13 residues. CDR3 in amino acids: CASRPQGVGGYTF. In DNA form, the CDR3 reads TGTGCCAGCAGGCCACAGGGGGTAGGCGGCTACACCTTC.

This clone was counted once. This chain uses TRBV19 with TRBJ1-1, with 10 bases lining up with TRBD1. The length of the CDR3 is 15 residues. J lost 5 bases, V lost 6 bases, and 9 bases had no gene match. The germline V gene encodes CDR1 LNHDA and CDR2 SQIVND (reference sequence). The CDR3 loop reads CASSPRQGAGTEAFF. In DNA form, the CDR3 reads TGTGCCAGTAGCCCTCGACAGGGGGCCGGGACTGAAGCTTTCTTT.

The V call is TRBV4-1, the J call TRBJ1-2; no clear D. V lost 1 base and J 4 bases, leaving 13 bases between the germline ends. CDR1 is MGHRA, CDR2 YSYEKL, per germline. The CDR3 contains 15 residues. CDR3 in amino acids: CASSQVSAGIYGYTF. The CDR3 DNA sequence: TGCGCCAGCAGCCAAGTTTCCGCCGGGATCTATGGCTACACCTTC.

The rearrangement uses TRBV18 and TRBJ2-1, with TRBD2 matching 13 bases. The CDR3 sequence is 17 residues long. J lost 6 bases, V lost 3 bases, and 8 bases had no gene match. Germline CDR1 is KGHSH and CDR2 is LQKENI. DNA of the CDR3: TGTGCCAGCTCACCCTCACCGGGACTAGCGGGAAGCAATGAGCAGTTCTTC. It translates to CASSPSPGLAGSNEQFF.

This clone was counted only a few times. The chain couples TRBV6-5 to TRBJ1-2; TRBD1 might be the D (5 bases). Looked up from germline, CDR1 is MNHEY and CDR2 is SVGAGI. Trimming stripped 6 bases from V and 0 bases from J, with 14 bases between. The CDR3 consists of 15 residues. For the CDR3, the DNA is TGTGCCAGCAGCTCCTCGGGGGTCCCTAACTATGGCTACACCTTC. Residues: CASSSSGVPNYGYTF.

The chain has TRBV6-5 and TRBJ2-2, with D perhaps TRBD2 (6 bases). Germline assignment: CDR1 MNHEY and CDR2 SVGAGI. Between the trimmed V and J ends, which lost 2 bases and 8 bases, there was a span of 12 bases. There are 14 residues in the CDR3. The CDR3 reads CASSYVGGLGELFF. The CDR3 coding sequence is TGTGCCAGCAGTTACGTCGGGGGATTGGGGGAGCTGTTTTTT.

The chain joins TRBV4-1 to TRBJ2-1; D not certain. Trimming took off 6 bases at V and 0 bases at J, with 6 bases between the two ends. In germline, CDR1 is MGHRA, CDR2 YSYEKL. The CDR3 covers 13 residues. The CDR3: CASRETSYNEQFF. CDR3 coding DNA: TGCGCCAGCAGGGAGACCTCCTACAATGAGCAGTTCTTC.

J is TRBJ2-3 and V is TRBV10-3; TRBD1 aligns across 9 bases. The V segment lost 10 bases and the J segment 5 bases; nucleotides outside the gene matches: 10. Germline CDR1 and CDR2: ENHRY and SYGVKD. CDR3 size: 14 residues. CDR3 loop: CASREGTGIDTQYF. CDR3 nucleotide sequence: TGTGCCAGCCGGGAAGGGACAGGGATAGATACGCAGTATTTT.

J is TRBJ1-1 and V is TRBV2; no reliable D call. The V gene lost 8 bases and the J gene lost 2 bases, with 6 bases spanning the gap. This CDR3 region has 11 residues. Germline lookup yields CDR1 SNHLY and CDR2 FYNNEI. The CDR3 DNA reads TGTGCCAGCGAGGAAAACACTGAAGCTTTCTTT. Translating it yields CASEENTEAFF. Together with reference TRBV2 and TRBJ1-1, the CDR3 gives the full variable domain: EPEVTQTPSHQVTQMGQEVILRCVPISNHLYFYWYRQILGQKVEFLVSFYNNEISEKSEIFDDQFSVERPDGSNFTLKIRSTKLEDSAMYFCASEENTEAFFGQGTRLTVV.

The rearrangement joins TRBV7-2 to TRBJ2-7; 8 positions agree with TRBD1. The V and J ends lost 4 bases and 3 bases, in that order; junction bases with no gene match: 14. There are 17 residues in the CDR3. The germline V gene encodes CDR1 SGHTA and CDR2 FQGNSA. CDR3 sequence reads: CASSSRGQRGTFYEQYF. The CDR3 nucleotides read TGTGCCAGCAGCTCCAGGGGGCAGCGCGGGACTTTCTACGAGCAGTACTTC.

The chain recombines TRBV19 with TRBJ2-1; 11 nucleotides agree with TRBD2. This CDR3 spans 15 amino acids. V was pared by 6 bases and J by 8 bases, with 9 bases of the junction left unmatched. CDR1 and CDR2 (germline): LNHDA, SQIVND (reference sequence). The DNA of the CDR3 is TGTGCCAGTAGCGATGGGACTAGCGGTATCGATGAGCAGTTCTTC. Its protein product is CASSDGTSGIDEQFF.

The rearrangement uses TRBV5-1 and TRBJ2-7; the D gene is possibly TRBD1 (5 bases). The germline V gene encodes CDR1 SGHRS and CDR2 YFSETQ. V shed 2 bases and J shed 0 bases, with 12 bases lying between them. This CDR3 region has 15 residues. For the CDR3, the DNA is TGCGCCAGCAGCTTCGACAGTACATCCTCCTACGAGCAGTACTTC. This translates into CASSFDSTSSYEQYF. Drawing the rest from reference TRBV5-1 and TRBJ2-7, the complete variable domain is KAGVTQTPRYLIKTRGQQVTLSCSPISGHRSVSWYQQTPGQGLQFLFEYFSETQRNKGNFPGRFSGRQFSNSRSEMNVSTLELGDSALYLCASSFDSTSSYEQYFGPGTRLTVT.

The J gene is TRBJ2-1, the V gene TRBV3-1 (or the pseudogene TRBV3-2); 9 nucleotides align to TRBD2. Germline V lookup: CDR1 LGHDT, CDR2 YNNKEL (reference sequence). With 4 bases clipped from V and 8 bases from J, the junction kept 12 bases outside the gene matches. CDR3 length equals 16 residues. CDR3 residues: CASSPTLSGSRYEQFF. The CDR3 DNA reads TGTGCCAGCAGCCCGACGCTTAGCGGGAGTAGGTATGAGCAGTTCTTC.

The gene calls are TRBV28 and TRBJ2-7; TRBD2 aligns across 11 bases. Germline values: CDR1 MDHEN, CDR2 SYDVKM. The trim removed 6 bases at V and 5 bases at J, leaving 18 bases unmatched. The CDR3 runs to 18 residues. The CDR3 DNA reads TGTGCCAGCAGGCGGGGACTAGCGGAGGCGGCCAAAAGACACGAGCAGTACTTC. Translation: CASRRGLAEAAKRHEQYF.

The rearrangement uses TRBV28 and TRBJ2-2; TRBD2 aligns across 7 bases. The CDR3 contains 13 residues. Germline CDR1 reads MDHEN; CDR2 reads SYDVKM. Losses at the gene ends were 6 bases for V and 11 bases for J; bases not matched to a gene: 9. The CDR3 loop is CASRPGLHLELFF. DNA for the CDR3: TGTGCCAGCAGGCCGGGACTACACCTCGAGCTGTTTTTT.

This clone was seen once. This chain uses TRBV30 with TRBJ1-5, with D perhaps TRBD1 (6 bases). Trimming pared 5 bases from V and 2 bases from J, leaving 22 bases between. The CDR3 is made up of 17 amino acids. Looked up from germline, CDR1 is GTSNPN and CDR2 is SVGIG (reference sequence). The CDR3, as DNA: TGTGCCTGGGCCAGTAAGCAGGGGATTGTGGGCAATCAGCCCCAGCATTTT. It translates to CAWASKQGIVGNQPQHF.

V gene TRBV6-6 combines with J gene TRBJ1-4; possible D gene TRBD1, 5 bases. Germline V gives CDR1 MNHNY, CDR2 SVGAGI (reference sequence). V lost 4 bases and J 0 bases, leaving 12 bases between the germline ends. This CDR3 region has 16 residues. CDR3 loop: CASSSGGSPTNEKLFF. DNA for the CDR3: TGTGCCAGCAGTTCCGGGGGATCACCAACTAATGAAAAACTGTTTTTT.

The rearrangement uses TRBV5-4 and TRBJ1-4, with 8 positions matching TRBD1. This CDR3 is built from 18 residues. Looked up from germline, CDR1 is SGHNT and CDR2 is YYREEE (reference sequence). The junction had 13 bases not matched to a gene; V was cut back by 4 bases and J by 2 bases. The CDR3 coding sequence is TGTGCCAGCAGCATCGGACAGGGAGGGCCAACTACTAATGAAAAACTGTTTTTT. This gives the protein CASSIGQGGPTTNEKLFF.

The rearrangement links TRBV29-1 to TRBJ2-3, with 11 bases that match TRBD2. The CDR3 extends over 14 amino acids. J was trimmed by 2 bases and V by 7 bases; bases with no gene match: 5. Germline lookup yields CDR1 SQVTM and CDR2 ANQGSEA. CDR3 loop: CSATSGIDTDTQYF. In DNA, the CDR3 is TGCAGCGCGACTAGCGGGATTGACACAGATACGCAGTATTTT.

The rearrangement uses TRBV5-1 and TRBJ1-1; 8 nucleotides agree with TRBD1. Germline CDR1 and CDR2: SGHRS and YFSETQ. With 3 bases clipped from V and 5 bases from J, the junction kept 6 bases outside the gene matches. This CDR3 spans 14 amino acids. The CDR3, as DNA: TGCGCCAGCAGCTGGAGGACAGGGAAGACTGAAGCTTTCTTT. Protein product: CASSWRTGKTEAFF.